This TCR beta chain originates from a study of human T cells and chemical hapten exposure. V was shortened by 3 bases and J by 5 bases, with 17 bases between the two germline ends. The CDR3 has 17 amino acids. Germline assignment: CDR1 SEHNR and CDR2 FQNEAQ (reference sequence). Time point noted: pre-sensitization, week 0. Treatment given: therapeutic diphenylcyclopropenone sensitization with weekly scalp DPC. In TCRdb, the RACE reads were re-called with MiXCR into one record per CDR3 protein. Here the sample spans roughly 380,000 distinct CDR3 sequences, roughly 5.3% being singletons. This receptor was taken from a woman aged 50 to 60 with alopecia areata. Some clones in this sample may be carry-over from other donors' samples. The chain recombines TRBV7-9 with TRBJ1-6, with D maybe TRBD1 (6 bases). Material: whole blood, obtained in connection with sensitization to the hapten diphenylcyclopropenone (DPC). The CDR3 DNA reads TGTGCCAGCAGCTTCGTGGTTGGGGGCCCCGATAATTCACCCCTCCACTTT. Translation gives CASSFVVGGPDNSPLHF.